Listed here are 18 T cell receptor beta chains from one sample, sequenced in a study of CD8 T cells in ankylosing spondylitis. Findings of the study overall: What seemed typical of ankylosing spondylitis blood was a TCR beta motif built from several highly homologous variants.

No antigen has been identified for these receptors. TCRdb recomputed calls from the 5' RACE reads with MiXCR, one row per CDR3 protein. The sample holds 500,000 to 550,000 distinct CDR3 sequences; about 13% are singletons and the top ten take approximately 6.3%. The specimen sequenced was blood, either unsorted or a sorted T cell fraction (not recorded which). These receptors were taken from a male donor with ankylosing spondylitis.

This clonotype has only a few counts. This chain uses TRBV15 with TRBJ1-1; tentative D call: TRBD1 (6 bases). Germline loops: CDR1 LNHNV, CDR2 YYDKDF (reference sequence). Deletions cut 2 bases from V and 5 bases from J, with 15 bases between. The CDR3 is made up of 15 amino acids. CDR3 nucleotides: TGTGCCACCAGCAGACAAACTACCCAGGGGACTGAAGCTTTCTTT. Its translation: CATSRQTTQGTEAFF.

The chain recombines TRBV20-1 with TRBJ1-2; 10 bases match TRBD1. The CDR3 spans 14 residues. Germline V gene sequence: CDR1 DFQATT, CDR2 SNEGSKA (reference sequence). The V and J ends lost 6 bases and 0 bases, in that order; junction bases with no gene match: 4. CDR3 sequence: CSAPDRGTNYGYTF. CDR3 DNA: TGCAGTGCCCCGGACAGGGGGACTAACTATGGCTACACCTTC.

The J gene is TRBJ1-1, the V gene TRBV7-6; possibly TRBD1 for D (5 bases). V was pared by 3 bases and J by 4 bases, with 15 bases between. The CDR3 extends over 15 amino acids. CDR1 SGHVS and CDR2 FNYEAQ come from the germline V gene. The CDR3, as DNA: TGTGCCAGCAGCTTTATCGGGACTCGGGGCACTGAAGCTTTCTTT. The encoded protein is CASSFIGTRGTEAFF.

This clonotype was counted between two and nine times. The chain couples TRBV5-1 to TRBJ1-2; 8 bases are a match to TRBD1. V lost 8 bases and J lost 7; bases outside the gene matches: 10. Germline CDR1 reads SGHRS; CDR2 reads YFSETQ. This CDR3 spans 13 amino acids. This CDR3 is CASGTDRETGYTF. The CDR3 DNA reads TGCGCCAGTGGAACGGACAGGGAGACTGGCTACACCTTC. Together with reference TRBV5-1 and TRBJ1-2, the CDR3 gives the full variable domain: KAGVTQTPRYLIKTRGQQVTLSCSPISGHRSVSWYQQTPGQGLQFLFEYFSETQRNKGNFPGRFSGRQFSNSRSEMNVSTLELGDSALYLCASGTDRETGYTFGSGTRLTVV.

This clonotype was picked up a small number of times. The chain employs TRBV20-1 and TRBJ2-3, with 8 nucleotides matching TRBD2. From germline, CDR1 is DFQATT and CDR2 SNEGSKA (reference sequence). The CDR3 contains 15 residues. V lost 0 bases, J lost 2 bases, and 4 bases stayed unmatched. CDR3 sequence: CSARDTSGFTDTQYF. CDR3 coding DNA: TGCAGTGCTAGAGATACTAGCGGCTTCACAGATACGCAGTATTTT.

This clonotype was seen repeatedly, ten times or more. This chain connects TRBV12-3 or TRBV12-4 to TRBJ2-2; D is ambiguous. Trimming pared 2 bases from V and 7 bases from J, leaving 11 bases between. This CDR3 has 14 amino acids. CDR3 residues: CASSLTSQVGELFF. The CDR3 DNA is TGTGCCAGCAGTTTAACGTCGCAGGTCGGGGAGCTGTTTTTT.

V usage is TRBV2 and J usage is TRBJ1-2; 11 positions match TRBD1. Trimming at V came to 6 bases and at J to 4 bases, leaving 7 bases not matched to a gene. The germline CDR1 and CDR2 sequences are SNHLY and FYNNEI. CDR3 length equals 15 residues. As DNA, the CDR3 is TGTGCCAGCAGCCCCAGGACAGGGGGCGTCTATGGCTACACCTTC. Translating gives CASSPRTGGVYGYTF.

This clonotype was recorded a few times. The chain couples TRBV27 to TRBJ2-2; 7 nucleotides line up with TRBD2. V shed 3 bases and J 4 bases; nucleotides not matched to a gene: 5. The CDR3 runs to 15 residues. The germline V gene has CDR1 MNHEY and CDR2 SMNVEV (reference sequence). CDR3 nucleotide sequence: TGTGCCAGCAGTTTCCGGCGGGAGTTCACCGGGGAGCTGTTTTTT. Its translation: CASSFRREFTGELFF.

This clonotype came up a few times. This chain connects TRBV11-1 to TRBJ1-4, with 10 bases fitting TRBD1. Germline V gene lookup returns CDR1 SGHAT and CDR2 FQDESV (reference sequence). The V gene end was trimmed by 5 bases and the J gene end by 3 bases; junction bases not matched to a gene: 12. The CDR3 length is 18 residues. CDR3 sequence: CASSQPPGQGIANEKLFF. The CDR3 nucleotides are TGTGCCAGCAGCCAACCGCCGGGACAGGGGATAGCTAATGAAAAACTGTTTTTT.

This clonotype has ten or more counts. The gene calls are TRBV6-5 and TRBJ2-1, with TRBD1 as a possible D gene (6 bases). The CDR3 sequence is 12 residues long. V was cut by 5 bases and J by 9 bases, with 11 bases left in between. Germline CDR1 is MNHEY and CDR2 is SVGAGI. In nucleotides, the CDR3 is TGTGCCAGCAGTAGGGGGAAGGGTGAGCAGTTCTTC. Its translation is CASSRGKGEQFF.

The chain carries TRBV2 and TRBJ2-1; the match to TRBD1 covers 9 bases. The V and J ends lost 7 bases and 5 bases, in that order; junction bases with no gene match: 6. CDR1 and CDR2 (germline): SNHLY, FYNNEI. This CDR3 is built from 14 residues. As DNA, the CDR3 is TGTGCCAGCATTACAGGGACAGGGAACAATGAGCAGTTCTTC. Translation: CASITGTGNNEQFF.

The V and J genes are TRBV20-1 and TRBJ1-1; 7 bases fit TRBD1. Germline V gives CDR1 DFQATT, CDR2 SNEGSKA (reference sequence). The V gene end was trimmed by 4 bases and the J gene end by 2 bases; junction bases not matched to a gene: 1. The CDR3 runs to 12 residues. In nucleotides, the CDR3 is TGCAGTGCTACAGGGGGAAACACTGAAGCTTTCTTT. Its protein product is CSATGGNTEAFF.

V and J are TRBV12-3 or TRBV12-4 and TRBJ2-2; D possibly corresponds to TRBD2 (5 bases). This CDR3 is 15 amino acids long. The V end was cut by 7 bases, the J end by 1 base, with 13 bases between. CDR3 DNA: TGTGCCAGCATCCAAGGACTCCTGAACACCGGGGAGCTGTTTTTT. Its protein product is CASIQGLLNTGELFF.

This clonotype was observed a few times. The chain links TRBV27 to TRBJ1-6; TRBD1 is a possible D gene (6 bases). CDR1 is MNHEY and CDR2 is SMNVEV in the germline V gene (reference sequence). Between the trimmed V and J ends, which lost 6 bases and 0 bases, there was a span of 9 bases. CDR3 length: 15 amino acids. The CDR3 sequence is CASRGQSSYNSPLHF. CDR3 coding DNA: TGTGCCAGCAGAGGACAGTCCTCCTATAATTCACCCCTCCACTTT.

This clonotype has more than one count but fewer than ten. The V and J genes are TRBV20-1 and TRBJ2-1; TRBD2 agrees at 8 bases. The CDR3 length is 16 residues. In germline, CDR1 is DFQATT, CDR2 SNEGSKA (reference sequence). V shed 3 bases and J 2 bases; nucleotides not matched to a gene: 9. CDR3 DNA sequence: TGCAGTGCTAGGCGCCTAGCGGGCGTTACCTACAATGAGCAGTTCTTC. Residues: CSARRLAGVTYNEQFF.

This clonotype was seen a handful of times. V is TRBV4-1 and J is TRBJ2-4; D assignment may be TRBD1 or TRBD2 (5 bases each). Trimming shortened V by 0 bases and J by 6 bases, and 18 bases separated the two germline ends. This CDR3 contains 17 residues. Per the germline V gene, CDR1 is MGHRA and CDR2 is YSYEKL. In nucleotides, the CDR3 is TGCGCCAGCAGCCAAGACGCGTTGGGACGACCGGGAAACATTCAGTACTTC. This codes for CASSQDALGRPGNIQYF.

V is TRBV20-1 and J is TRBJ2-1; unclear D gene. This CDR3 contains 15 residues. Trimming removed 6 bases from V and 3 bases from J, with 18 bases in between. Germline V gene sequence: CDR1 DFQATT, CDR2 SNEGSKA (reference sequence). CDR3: CSAELRTAGYNEQFF. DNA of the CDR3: TGCAGTGCAGAATTAAGGACCGCTGGCTACAATGAGCAGTTCTTC.

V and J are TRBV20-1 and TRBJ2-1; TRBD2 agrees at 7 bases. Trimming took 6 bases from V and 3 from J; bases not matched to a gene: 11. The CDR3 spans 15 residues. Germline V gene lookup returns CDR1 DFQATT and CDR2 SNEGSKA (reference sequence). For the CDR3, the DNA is TGCAGTGCAGAAAAAGCGGGATCTGACTACAATGAGCAGTTCTTC. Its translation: CSAEKAGSDYNEQFF.